This T cell receptor (beta chain) stems from a study of shared clonotypes between healthy human individuals (TCRdb year 2020). Some background on the complete study: The cohort comprised a couple of women and three men aged 18 to 49 years. For each donor, CD4 naive and CD4 memory were each given three plates, CD8 naive was given two plates, and CD8 memory was given one plate. The study deeply sequenced blood TCR repertoires of about five healthy adults to estimate repertoire size and the extent of clonotype sharing between individuals. To increase sequencing depth and limit assay-specific biases, different laboratories used diverse techniques to prepare libraries and sequence TCR repertoires. Per donor, leukapheresis produced somewhere between about 0.9 and 9.5 billion PBMCs. General study outcomes and caveats: About 5% of naive CD4, approximately 3.7% of naive CD8, roughly 2.5% of memory CD4, and 0.4% of memory CD8 clonotypes were shared across several donors. Higher generation probabilities were observed for clonotypes shared by all four sorted-subset donors than for non-shared clonotypes. Based on pairwise subsampling, the degree of clonotype sharing among donors was expected to be affected by sequencing depth. Estimated clonotype richness was generally larger for naive than for memory subsets. Rarefaction of sorted-subset datasets indicated incomplete sequencing despite the large sequencing depth. Sampling was restricted to blood, and TCR repertoires in tissue are likely to differ from TCR repertoires in blood. The genetic and exposure-history diversity represented was limited by the small number of donors.

TCR CDR3 regions were amplified from genomic DNA by multiplex PCR using the deep immunoSEQ assay. Extracted genomic DNA from each cell subset was distributed evenly across all wells of several immunoSEQ 96-well plates, and each plate was treated as a replicate. For sorted subsets, 150 to 250 ng of genomic DNA, equivalent to roughly 30,000 T cell genomes, went into each replicate PCR. Purified libraries were quantified with a Qubit 3.0 fluorometer, sized on a Bioanalyzer 2100, and re-quantified with the KAPA Library Quantification kit. Every immunoSEQ 96-well plate was sequenced on a separate single-read 150-cycle Illumina NextSeq 550 flow cell. In the paper's pipeline: Because the immunoSEQ output held only junctional sequences and lacked quality scores, the filtering could not match the filtering applied to full-length reads. To assign V/J genes and CDR3, sequences were annotated against IMGT germline references using PyIR, a Python wrapper for IgBLAST v1.9. Reads were removed for weak V/J assignments (E-value above 1e-6), missing CDR3, stop codons, out-of-frame junctions, or ambiguous translated residues. V3J clonotypes were defined as sequences sharing an identical inferred V gene, J gene, and CDR3 amino acid sequence. Percentage overlap between repertoires was computed as shared unique clonotypes divided by the size of the smaller repertoire. Richness of each repertoire was evaluated using RTK rarefaction, the Chao1 estimator, and Recon v2.1 estimates of unobserved clonotypes. Generation probabilities were computed with OLGA for all TCRbeta clonotypes obtained by the gDNA method from several donors. TCRdb carries this immuneACCESS record with in-frame sequences only. Its versions omit some clonotypes, under half of them owing to an unresolved V gene in the studies checked, with the rest unexplained. That table furnishes V, J and clone size, whereas the DNA furnished D and trimming. The sample records around 2,000,000 clones, about 95% of which are singletons. Jointly, the top ten make up under 1.5% of the sample.

The table lists this clone with a count of one. Its binding antigen is unknown. No qualities accompany the bases; no much larger clone lies one base away. V is shortened by 1 base, J by 0 bases, and the region joining them spans 13 bases. Reading from cysteine to phenylalanine, the CDR3 counts 16 amino acids. Just CDR3 DNA is preserved here, 48 bases in frame from base 1. The germline V gene sets CDR1 to SGHRS and CDR2 to YFSETQ. CD8 naive samples consisted of CD45RO-negative cells that were positively selected for CCR7, yielding a CD45RA+CCR7+ population without TemRA cells. The donors were healthy, HIV-negative adults with no recently reported acute infections or vaccinations. All donors were Caucasian adults living in Nashville, Tennessee, USA. After blood collection by leukapheresis, PBMCs were isolated using Ficoll-Histopaque density gradient centrifugation and then cryopreserved in the vapor phase of liquid nitrogen. Purity and quantity of every magnetically sorted T cell population were checked by analytical flow cytometry. Genomic DNA was isolated from every sorted fraction and measured by UV absorbance on a Nanodrop 2000c.

The rearrangement combines TRBV5-1 with TRBJ1-1; no D gene can be assigned with confidence. The sequencing sample was made of naive CD8+ T cells sorted from blood. Sample cell subset or site, as interpreted from the label and publication: CD45RA+CCR7+. The receptor was derived from a man between 18 and 35 years old in good health. Here is the DNA: TGCGCCAGCAGCTTGAGTCATGGCAGCATGAACACTGAAGCTTTCTTT. This sequence encodes CASSLSHGSMNTEAFF.